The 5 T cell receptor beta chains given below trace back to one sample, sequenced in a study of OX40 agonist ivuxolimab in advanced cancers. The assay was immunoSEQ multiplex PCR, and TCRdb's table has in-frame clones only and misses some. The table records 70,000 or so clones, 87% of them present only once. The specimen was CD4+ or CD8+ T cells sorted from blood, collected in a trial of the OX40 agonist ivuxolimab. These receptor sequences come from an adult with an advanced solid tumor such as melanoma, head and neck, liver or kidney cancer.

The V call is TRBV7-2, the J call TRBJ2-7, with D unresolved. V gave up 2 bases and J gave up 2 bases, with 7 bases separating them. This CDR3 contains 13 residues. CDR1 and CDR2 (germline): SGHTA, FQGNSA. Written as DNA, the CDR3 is TGTGCCAGCAGCTTACTACAGACCTACGAGCAGTACTTC. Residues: CASSLLQTYEQYF.

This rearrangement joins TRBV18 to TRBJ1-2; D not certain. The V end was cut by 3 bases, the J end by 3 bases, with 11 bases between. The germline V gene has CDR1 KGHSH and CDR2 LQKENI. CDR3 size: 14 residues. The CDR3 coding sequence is TGTGCCAGCTCACCGGTTTGGGGTGACTATGGCTACACCTTC. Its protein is CASSPVWGDYGYTF.

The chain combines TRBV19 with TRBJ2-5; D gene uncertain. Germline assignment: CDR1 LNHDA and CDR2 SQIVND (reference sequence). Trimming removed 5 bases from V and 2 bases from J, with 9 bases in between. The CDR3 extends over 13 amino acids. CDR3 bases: TGTGCCAGTAGTGTCCGGGTACAAGAGACCCAGTACTTC. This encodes CASSVRVQETQYF.

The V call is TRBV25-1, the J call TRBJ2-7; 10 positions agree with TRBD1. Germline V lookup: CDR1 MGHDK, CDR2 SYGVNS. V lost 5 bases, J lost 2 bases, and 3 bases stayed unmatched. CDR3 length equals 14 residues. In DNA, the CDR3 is TGTGCCAGCAGTCCGGGACAGGGGACCTACGAGCAGTACTTC. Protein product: CASSPGQGTYEQYF.

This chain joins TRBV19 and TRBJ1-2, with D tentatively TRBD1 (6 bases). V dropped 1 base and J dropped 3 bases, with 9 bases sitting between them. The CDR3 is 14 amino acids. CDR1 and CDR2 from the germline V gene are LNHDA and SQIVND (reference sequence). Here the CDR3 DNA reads TGTGCCAGTAGTATAGGTCACAGGGACTATGGCTACACCTTC. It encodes CASSIGHRDYGYTF.